This T cell receptor (beta chain) comes out of a study of early T cells in non-severe SARS-CoV-2 infection. In its sample, this clonotype was seen a few times. The germline V gene has CDR1 MGHRA and CDR2 YSYEKL. This CDR3 region has 15 residues. V trimming: 4 bases; J trimming: 3 bases; junction bases outside the gene matches: 6. TCRdb reprocessed the 5' RACE reads with MiXCR, giving one entry per CDR3 protein. Of tens of thousands of distinct CDR3 sequences detected, 5.7% appear once; the ten largest clones hold approximately 5.8%. The V gene is TRBV4-1, the J gene TRBJ2-3, with 8 bases lining up with TRBD2. Sequencing used whole blood. The TCR sequence derives from an adult who was a healthcare worker with PCR-confirmed SARS-CoV-2 infection or an uninfected control (not recorded which). The CDR3 coding sequence is TGCGCCAGCAGCCTCATTAGCGGGAAGACAGATACGCAGTATTTT. The encoded protein is CASSLISGKTDTQYF.